This TCR beta chain was recovered during a study of identical twins. General study points: Twin-shared out-of-frame alpha sequences showed excess low generation probability. Because invariant MAIT and iNKT cells could be present, zero-insertion analyses could be partly confounded.

Of note for this clonotype: Its antigen is unidentified.

Each CDR3 protein is one row after TCRdb ran MiXCR on the 5' RACE reads. The data contain around 1.7 million distinct CDR3 sequences, about 31% of them singletons. The CDR3 is 17 residues long. V was clipped by 1 base and J by 1 base; unmatched bases: 6. Germline-derived CDR1 and CDR2 are LGHNA and YNFKEQ. No donor was unhealthy or non-Caucasian. The receptor's source is a newborn girl in good health. The chain is built from TRBV4-2 and TRBJ2-4; 8 nucleotides match TRBD2. The sample was cord blood. CDR3 coding DNA: TGTGCCAGCAGCCAAGGCGCGCGCGGGAGGGCCAAAAACATTCAGTACTTC. Protein: CASSQGARGRAKNIQYF.